What follows are 9 T cell receptor beta chains derived from one specimen sequenced in a study of tumor and adjacent non-tumor tissue in lung cancer. Three rounds of nested PCR, following a modified ARM-PCR protocol, produced the TCRbeta library. One entry per CDR3 protein results from TCRdb running MiXCR on the multiplex PCR reads. The sample shows over 130,000 distinct CDR3 sequences, around 61% of them seen only once. The template was RNA from unsorted bulk tissue. Source material: lung tumor tissue. The receptors here all came from a man aged 55 to 70 with small cell lung cancer.

This clonotype occurred once. The V call is TRBV29-1, the J call TRBJ2-1; a possible D gene is TRBD2 (6 bases). The germline V gene has CDR1 SQVTM and CDR2 ANQGSEA. V was clipped by 5 bases and J by 0 bases, with 20 bases between them. The CDR3 is 17 residues long. The CDR3 loop is CSVSGGRNTISYNEQFF. The DNA for the CDR3 is TGCAGCGTTAGTGGAGGGAGGAATACTATCTCCTACAATGAGCAGTTCTTC.

In this sample, this clonotype turned up once. An end of the junction differs from the germline gene, which may be a read error. This rearrangement joins TRBV6-5 to TRBJ1-2; D gene unclear. From germline, CDR1 is MNHEY and CDR2 SVGAGI. The CDR3 has 17 amino acids. DNA for the CDR3: TGTGCCAGCAGTTACTCGAACCCCGGGGAGGGCTGCTATGGCTACATCTTC. Translating gives CASSYSNPGEGCYGYIF.

Remarks on this clonotype: Likely a read error: the CDR3 ends without its conserved phenylalanine or tryptophan. V gene TRBV11-1 combines with J gene TRBJ1-2; TRBD1 matches 7 bases. From germline, CDR1 is SGHAT and CDR2 FQDESV (reference sequence). The junction had 12 bases not matched to a gene; V was cut back by 7 bases and J by 7 bases. The CDR3 contains 14 residues. The CDR3 DNA follows: TGTGCCAGCAACTTCACCGAAGGGGGCTCTGGCTACACCCTC. Encoded protein: CASNFTEGGSGYTL.

A remark on this clonotype: This could be a read error, since a much larger clone is one nucleotide away. The V gene is TRBV6-5, the J gene TRBJ2-4; 7 bases are a match to TRBD2. The germline V gene has CDR1 MNHEY and CDR2 SVGAGI. This CDR3 has 13 residues. CDR3 bases: TGTGCCACCAGTAAGACTAGCTGGGACATTCAGTACTTC. Translating it yields CATSKTSWDIQYF.

The DNA of the CDR3 is TGTGCCAGCAGCAGCTGGGACACAAGCTACGAGCAGTACTTC. Protein product: CASSSWDTSYEQYF. The J gene is TRBJ2-7, the V gene TRBV7-9, with D possibly being TRBD1 (6 bases). The V end lost 5 bases, the J end lost 3 bases, and 14 bases lay between the germline ends. The CDR3 is 14 residues long. Germline V gene data show CDR1 as SEHNR and CDR2 as FQNEAQ (reference sequence).

With respect to this clonotype: Without the conserved terminal phenylalanine or tryptophan, this CDR3 likely stems from a read error. This sequence joins TRBV28 and TRBJ1-4; TRBD1 is a possible D gene (5 bases). Germline loops: CDR1 MDHEN, CDR2 SYDVKM. The CDR3 length is 13 residues. V was shortened by 2 bases and J by 8 bases, with 9 bases between the two germline ends. The CDR3 bases are TGTGCCAGCAGTTTAGGGGGTCGGGAAAAACTGTTTCTT. It specifies CASSLGGREKLFL.

This rearrangement joins TRBV11-2 to TRBJ2-1, with 11 bases identical to TRBD2. The CDR3 extends over 15 amino acids. Germline V gene sequence: CDR1 SGHAT, CDR2 FQNNGV. With 5 bases clipped from V and 8 bases from J, the junction kept 8 bases outside the gene matches. This CDR3 is CASSPELAGDDEQFF. CDR3 coding DNA: TGTGCCAGCAGCCCGGAACTAGCGGGAGACGATGAGCAGTTCTTC.

This clonotype was found a few times. The genes are TRBV6-5 and TRBJ2-1; D gene unclear. The CDR3 is 16 amino acids. V was cut by 4 bases and J by 8 bases, with 21 bases left in between. CDR1 MNHEY and CDR2 SVGAGI come from the germline V gene. CDR3 residues: CASSLSLTAPYDEQFF. CDR3 DNA sequence: TGTGCCAGCAGTTTGTCTTTGACCGCACCTTACGATGAGCAGTTCTTC.

For this clonotype: Compared with germline, one end of the junction differs, possibly owing to a read error. The chain uses TRBV24-1 and TRBJ2-1, with no clear D. In germline, CDR1 is KGHDR, CDR2 SFDVKD. CDR3 size: 13 residues. CDR3 loop: CATSHRPGGEQSF. Here the CDR3 DNA reads TGTGCCACCAGCCACAGACCAGGCGGTGAGCAGTCCTTC.